This entry is about one T cell receptor (beta chain). Its antigen is not identified. Additional DNA sequences in this sample encode the identical CDR3. The entry originates in a study of shared clonotypes between healthy human individuals. Points from the study as a whole: Naive CD4 clonotypes overlapped across a handful of donors at around 4.8%.

Once extracted for a subset, genomic DNA was divided evenly among several immunoSEQ plates. TCRdb's copy holds only in-frame clones and misses some; the assay was immunoSEQ multiplex PCR. This table has under 2.5 million clones, around 90% appearing once. Sequences were obtained from naive CD4+ T cells from PBMCs. Subset here: CD45RA+ positively selected. The source is a young man in good health. Some clones in this sample may be carry-over from other donors' samples.

DNA of the CDR3: TGTGCCAGCAGTCTTAACTATGGCTACACCTTC. Its translation is CASSLNYGYTF. V and J are TRBV28 and TRBJ1-2; D gene unclear. CDR3 length: 11 residues. Germline lookup yields CDR1 MDHEN and CDR2 SYDVKM. V lost 5 bases and J lost 1, with 2 bases in between.